This entry lists 17 T cell receptor beta chains sequenced from one sample in a study of cytomegalovirus exposure and HLA in healthy donors. The PCR made use of 60 Vbeta and 13 Jbeta primers. Using immunoSEQ multiplex PCR, the repertoire was profiled, and TCRdb retains in-frame clones only, with some absent. The sample includes about 130,000 clones, around three quarters seen only once; the top ten take less than 2%. Source material: PBMCs. These receptors came from a woman aged 45 to 65 in good health and CMV-seronegative.

This chain uses TRBV18 with TRBJ1-2; D is unclear. Germline CDR1 is KGHSH and CDR2 is LQKENI. CDR3 size: 11 residues. Deletions cut 3 bases from V and 8 bases from J, with 7 bases between. The CDR3 here is CASSPGRGYTF. For the CDR3, the DNA is TGTGCCAGCTCACCGGGGAGGGGCTACACCTTC.

The gene calls are TRBV6-1 and TRBJ1-1; D ambiguous. The CDR3 runs 13 residues. V was shortened by 4 bases and J by 1 base, with 7 bases between the two germline ends. Germline V gene data show CDR1 as MNHNS and CDR2 as SASEGT. CDR3 in DNA: TGTGCCAGCAGTGTCGGGTGGAACACTGAAGCTTTCTTT. Its translation: CASSVGWNTEAFF.

The gene calls are TRBV4-3 and TRBJ1-1, with unresolved D. The CDR3 totals 13 residues. Germline CDR1 is LGHNA and CDR2 is YSLEER. The V end was cut by 0 bases, the J end by 5 bases, with 7 bases between. CDR3 protein: CASSQDLSTEAFF. The CDR3 DNA is TGCGCCAGCAGCCAAGATTTGAGTACTGAAGCTTTCTTT.

The CDR3 nucleotides read TGTGCCAGCAGCCAAGAAAGACAGTCTGATGAAGCTTTCTTT. Its protein product is CASSQERQSDEAFF. The chain has TRBV14 and TRBJ1-1, with D possibly TRBD1 on 5 matching bases. Trimming took 0 bases from V and 7 from J, leaving 12 bases between them. CDR1 is SGHDN, CDR2 FVKESK, per germline. The CDR3 totals 14 residues.

This clone was picked up a small number of times. The V call is TRBV9, the J call TRBJ1-5; 7 bases are shared with TRBD1. This CDR3 is built from 15 residues. Looked up from germline, CDR1 is SGDLS and CDR2 is YYNGEE. V shed 0 bases and J 11 bases; nucleotides not matched to a gene: 11. The DNA for the CDR3 is TGTGCCAGCAGCGTAGGGGCCAGGGGGGAGTCAGCCCAGCATTTT. Translation: CASSVGARGESAQHF.

The chain is built from TRBV7-2 and TRBJ2-3; the match to TRBD2 covers 13 bases. The CDR3 is 17 amino acids. Germline lookup yields CDR1 SGHTA and CDR2 FQGNSA. The trim removed 3 bases at V and 3 bases at J, leaving 6 bases unmatched. The CDR3: CASSFRLAGGRTDTQYF. CDR3 nucleotide sequence: TGTGCCAGCAGCTTTAGACTAGCGGGAGGTAGAACAGATACGCAGTATTTT.

V usage is TRBV30 and J usage is TRBJ2-3; 7 bases are shared with TRBD2. Germline V CDR1 and CDR2: GTSNPN, SVGIG (reference sequence). The ends lost 2 bases at V and 6 bases at J; junction bases unmatched: 2. CDR3 length: 12 amino acids. In DNA form, the CDR3 reads TGTGCCTGGAGTACCGGGGGGGATACGCAGTATTTT. It is translated as CAWSTGGDTQYF.

This clone was counted a single time. V usage is TRBV9 and J usage is TRBJ1-1, with D uncertain. Germline V lookup: CDR1 SGDLS, CDR2 YYNGEE. This CDR3 region has 13 residues. Trimming removed 4 bases from V and 1 base from J, with 8 bases in between. CDR3 in amino acids: CASSPQQNTEAFF. The CDR3 nucleotides are TGTGCCAGCAGCCCACAGCAGAACACTGAAGCTTTCTTT.

The chain employs TRBV18 and TRBJ1-1; a possible D gene is TRBD1 (5 bases). The CDR3 is 16 residues long. Trimming left V 2 bases short and J 3 bases short, with 16 bases between. The germline CDR1 and CDR2 sequences are KGHSH and LQKENI. This CDR3 is CASSPEAGRVDTEAFF. The CDR3 nucleotides are TGTGCCAGCTCACCAGAGGCAGGGAGGGTCGACACTGAAGCTTTCTTT.

The chain couples TRBV4-3 to TRBJ2-4; possibly TRBD1 for D (5 bases). Between the trimmed V and J ends, which lost 0 bases and 6 bases, there was a span of 15 bases. The germline V gene encodes CDR1 LGHNA and CDR2 YSLEER. This CDR3 contains 16 residues. The CDR3 nucleotides are TGCGCCAGCAGCCAAGAAGGGTTGGGGCAGCTAAACATTCAGTACTTC. As protein: CASSQEGLGQLNIQYF.

CDR3 region: CASSIRTGPYEQYF. CDR3 nucleotide sequence: TGTGCCAGTAGTATCAGGACAGGGCCCTACGAGCAGTACTTC. The chain is built from TRBV19 and TRBJ2-7, with 8 nucleotides matching TRBD1. Per the germline V gene, CDR1 is LNHDA and CDR2 is SQIVND (reference sequence). The V and J ends lost 3 bases and 2 bases, in that order; junction bases with no gene match: 3. The CDR3 is made up of 14 amino acids.

The chain joins TRBV7-2 to TRBJ2-2; TRBD2 matches 8 bases. From germline, CDR1 is SGHTA and CDR2 FQGNSA. This CDR3 is 16 amino acids long. After removal of 4 bases from V and 0 bases from J, the junction contained 4 bases not matched to a gene. The CDR3 coding sequence is TGTGCCAGCAGCTCCGCGGGAGGACCGAACACCGGGGAGCTGTTTTTT. Translating it yields CASSSAGGPNTGELFF.

The chain joins TRBV9 to TRBJ2-1; 7 bases align to TRBD2. Germline V CDR1 and CDR2: SGDLS, YYNGEE. The CDR3 has 14 residues. With V trimmed by 0 bases and J by 6 bases, 3 bases remained unmatched. Here the CDR3 reads CASSVGTSVNEQFF. For the CDR3, the DNA is TGTGCCAGCAGCGTAGGAACTAGCGTCAATGAGCAGTTCTTC.

The chain couples TRBV7-3 to TRBJ2-2; 11 bases are a match to TRBD2. Germline CDR1 is SGHTA and CDR2 is FQGTGA. V was pared by 5 bases and J by 2 bases, with 10 bases of the junction left unmatched. CDR3 length: 18 amino acids. The CDR3 is CASSRPPGTSGNTGELFF. The CDR3 DNA follows: TGTGCCAGCAGCCGACCCCCCGGGACTAGCGGAAACACCGGGGAGCTGTTTTTT.

The chain recombines TRBV19 with TRBJ1-2; D may be TRBD1 (6 bases). The CDR3 totals 15 residues. CDR1 and CDR2 from the germline V gene are LNHDA and SQIVND (reference sequence). V lost 4 bases, J lost 4 bases, and 16 bases lay in between. The DNA of the CDR3 is TGTGCCAGTAGTACCCCCGGAGGACAGCTCTATGGCTACACCTTC. It yields the protein CASSTPGGQLYGYTF.

The chain couples TRBV5-1 to TRBJ2-3; TRBD2 matches 11 bases. The V gene's germline CDR1 is SGHRS and CDR2 YFSETQ. The CDR3 runs 19 residues. With V trimmed by 3 bases and J by 5 bases, 17 bases remained unmatched. CDR3 in DNA: TGCGCCAGCAGCTCCGGGACAGGGATAGCGGGAGGGCTGGAAGATACGCAGTATTTT. Amino acid sequence: CASSSGTGIAGGLEDTQYF.

The chain recombines TRBV18 with TRBJ2-7, with 7 bases fitting TRBD1. The CDR3 loop spans 15 amino acids. The trim removed 3 bases at V and 3 bases at J, leaving 8 bases unmatched. From germline, CDR1 is KGHSH and CDR2 LQKENI. CDR3 sequence (DNA): TGTGCCAGCTCACCGGGACAGTCAGGGTTCTACGAGCAGTACTTC. Residues: CASSPGQSGFYEQYF.